These T cell receptor beta chains were read from a single sample in a study of shared clonotypes between healthy human individuals. Measured with immunoSEQ multiplex PCR; TCRdb has only the in-frame clones, and not every one. The sample records approximately 2,300,000 clones, approximately 90% being singletons. The sequenced sample was naive CD4+ T cells from PBMCs. Every receptor here comes from a young man in good health. Some clones in this sample may be carry-over from other donors' samples. The CDR3 runs from the conserved cysteine through the conserved F or W. D genes are given only for firm matches. Clone size, where shown, is once, few, many, or a class for clones that have expanded.

clone size,J gene,V gene,D gene,CDR3 protein,CDR3 DNA
.,TRBJ1-2,TRBV7-9,.,CASSHEGSGYTF,TGTGCCAGCAGCCATGAGGGATCTGGCTACACCTTC
.,TRBJ2-7,TRBV6-5,TRBD1,CASSFNAPGQSYEQYF,TGTGCCAGCAGTTTCAACGCGCCGGGACAGTCCTACGAGCAGTACTTC
.,TRBJ2-7,TRBV29-1,.,CSVGTLTTGEQYF,TGCAGCGTTGGAACGCTTACTACGGGCGAGCAGTACTTC
.,TRBJ2-6,TRBV14,.,CASSPLSWLTSSGANVLTF,TGTGCCAGCAGCCCCTTGAGTTGGCTGACCTCCTCTGGGGCCAACGTCCTGACTTTC
.,TRBJ1-1,TRBV6-5,TRBD1,CASSQTGAGETEAFF,TGTGCCAGCAGTCAGACAGGGGCGGGTGAAACTGAAGCTTTCTTT
.,TRBJ1-1,TRBV19,.,CASSNQGRGGYPAFF,TGTGCCAGTAGTAACCAGGGGCGCGGGGGTTACCCAGCTTTCTTT
.,TRBJ2-7,TRBV28,TRBD2,CAILRAGGSYEQYF,TGTGCCATTCTACGGGCGGGAGGTTCCTACGAGCAGTACTTC
.,TRBJ2-7,TRBV6-5,.,CASSRRPDYEQYF,TGTGCCAGCAGCAGAAGACCTGATTACGAGCAGTACTTC
.,TRBJ2-3,TRBV7-2,TRBD1,CASTTGPSTDTQYF,TGTGCCAGTACGACAGGGCCTAGCACAGATACGCAGTATTTT
.,TRBJ1-1,TRBV6-5,.,CASGRRGDTEAFF,TGTGCCAGCGGACGGCGGGGGGACACTGAAGCTTTCTTT
.,TRBJ2-7,TRBV19,.,CASSRGFAGYEQYF,TGTGCCAGTAGTAGAGGATTTGCCGGGTACGAGCAGTACTTC
.,TRBJ1-3,TRBV18,TRBD1,CASSPNRDRISGNTIYF,TGTGCCAGCTCACCAAACCGGGACAGGATCTCTGGAAACACCATATATTTT
.,TRBJ1-5,TRBV25-1,.,CASSGREVISPQHF,TGTGCCAGCAGTGGACGGGAAGTAATCAGCCCCCAGCATTTT
once,TRBJ2-4,TRBV15,.,CATSIPPGARSKNIQYF,TGTGCCACCAGCATCCCACCAGGGGCGCGATCCAAAAACATTCAGTACTTC
.,TRBJ1-1,TRBV18,.,CASSPQGGNTEAFF,TGTGCCAGCTCACCCCAGGGAGGGAACACTGAAGCTTTCTTT
.,TRBJ1-5,TRBV19,.,CASRSGIHQPQHF,TGTGCCAGCAGGTCAGGGATCCATCAGCCCCAGCATTTT
.,TRBJ2-7,TRBV5-3,.,CARSLGLVSRRLEQYF,TGTGCCAGAAGCTTGGGACTAGTTTCGAGACGTCTCGAGCAGTACTTC
.,TRBJ2-2,TRBV5-8,TRBD2,CASRLLAGGPFANTGELFF,TGTGCCAGCAGACTCCTAGCGGGAGGTCCTTTCGCGAACACCGGGGAGCTGTTTTTT
.,TRBJ2-2,TRBV18,TRBD1,CASSPPGTAGELFF,TGTGCCAGCTCACCACCTGGGACAGCCGGGGAGCTGTTTTTT
.,TRBJ1-3,TRBV7-8,.,CASSSRRGGSGNTIYF,TGTGCCAGCAGCTCCCGCCGCGGAGGCTCTGGAAACACCATATATTTT
.,TRBJ1-5,TRBV28,.,CASSSRGRNQPQHF,TGTGCCAGCAGTTCTCGTGGTAGGAATCAGCCCCAGCATTTT
.,TRBJ2-1,TRBV18,.,CASSLLQDNEQFF,TGTGCCAGCTCACTTTTACAGGACAATGAGCAGTTCTTC
.,TRBJ2-3,TRBV6-1,TRBD2,CASSEGGGSGTDTQYF,TGTGCCAGCAGTGAGGGTGGCGGGAGCGGCACAGATACGCAGTATTTT
.,TRBJ2-2,TRBV5-1,.,CASSLGTGQRELFF,TGCGCCAGCAGCCTTGGGACTGGCCAGCGGGAGCTGTTTTTT
.,TRBJ2-3,TRBV7-3,TRBD1,CASSPLGQGTDTQYF,TGTGCCAGCAGCCCACTGGGACAGGGGACAGATACGCAGTATTTT
.,TRBJ1-1,TRBV14,.,CASATGRYTEAFF,TGTGCCAGCGCCACAGGGAGGTACACTGAAGCTTTCTTT
.,TRBJ1-6,TRBV30,TRBD1,CAWSVGGGGYSPLHF,TGTGCCTGGAGTGTCGGAGGGGGCGGATATTCACCCCTCCACTTT
.,TRBJ1-2,TRBV7-9,TRBD1,CASSRVPGQGNYGYTF,TGTGCCAGCAGCCGAGTCCCGGGACAGGGGAACTATGGCTACACCTTC
.,TRBJ1-1,TRBV28,.,CASSLWGAAEAFF,TGTGCCAGCAGTTTATGGGGGGCCGCTGAAGCTTTCTTT
once,TRBJ2-1,TRBV28,.,CASISSSYNEQFF,TGTGCCAGCATCAGCAGCTCCTACAATGAGCAGTTCTTC
.,TRBJ2-7,TRBV4-1,.,CASSYRTPGLYEQYF,TGCGCCAGCAGTTATCGGACCCCGGGGCTTTACGAGCAGTACTTC
.,TRBJ2-1,TRBV2,.,CASSYGGIEQFF,TGTGCCAGCAGTTATGGGGGGATTGAGCAGTTCTTC
.,TRBJ1-1,TRBV5-4,.,CASNPGPPFF,TGTGCCAGCAACCCGGGACCGCCCTTCTTT
.,TRBJ2-3,TRBV2,.,CASSYRAMGDTQYF,TGTGCCAGCAGTTACAGGGCTATGGGAGATACGCAGTATTTT
.,TRBJ2-5,TRBV6-6,TRBD1,CASSRQGGPETQYF,TGTGCCAGCAGCCGACAGGGGGGTCCAGAGACCCAGTACTTC
.,TRBJ2-2,TRBV5-4,TRBD2,CASTISLAGASGELFF,TGTGCCAGCACCATTAGTCTGGCGGGAGCTTCCGGGGAGCTGTTTTTT
.,TRBJ2-7,TRBV28,TRBD1,CASSSPGGADHEQYF,TGTGCCAGCAGTTCCCCAGGGGGCGCCGATCACGAGCAGTACTTC
.,TRBJ2-5,TRBV2,.,CASTPGETQYF,TGTGCCAGCACCCCGGGAGAGACCCAGTACTTC
few,TRBJ1-2,TRBV7-3,.,CASSLGQEYGYTF,TGTGCCAGCAGCTTAGGGCAGGAATATGGCTACACCTTC
.,TRBJ2-5,TRBV6-5,TRBD2,CASSYGLAGSGETQYF,TGTGCCAGCAGTTATGGTCTAGCGGGATCAGGAGAGACCCAGTACTTC
.,TRBJ2-1,TRBV7-8,TRBD2,CASSLFTSGGSNEQFF,TGTGCCAGCAGCTTATTCACTAGCGGAGGTTCCAATGAGCAGTTCTTC
few,TRBJ1-1,TRBV9,TRBD1,CASSVGQGDTEAFF,TGTGCCAGCAGCGTAGGTCAGGGGGACACTGAAGCTTTCTTT
.,TRBJ1-2,TRBV6-5,.,CASSYQREGEGYTF,TGTGCCAGCAGTTATCAAAGAGAAGGGGAGGGCTACACCTTC
.,TRBJ2-4,TRBV15,.,CATGITKNIQYF,TGTGCCACCGGTATAACCAAAAACATTCAGTACTTC
.,TRBJ2-1,TRBV28,.,CASSFKQGSYNEQFF,TGTGCCAGCAGTTTTAAACAGGGTTCCTACAATGAGCAGTTCTTC
.,TRBJ2-2,TRBV5-4,.,CASSLRQKNTGELFF,TGTGCCAGCAGCTTGCGACAGAAGAACACCGGGGAGCTGTTTTTT
.,TRBJ1-5,TRBV7-8,TRBD1,CASQDREGSNQPQHF,TGTGCCAGCCAAGACAGGGAAGGGAGCAATCAGCCCCAGCATTTT
.,TRBJ2-7,TRBV10-2,.,CASSDLRDGQDEQYF,TGCGCCAGCAGTGACTTAAGGGACGGCCAGGACGAGCAGTACTTC
.,TRBJ2-7,TRBV7-9,.,CASSLSRGSSYEQYF,TGTGCCAGCAGCCTCAGCAGGGGTAGCTCCTACGAGCAGTACTTC
once,TRBJ2-4,TRBV5-4,.,CASSLGGGQSKNIQYF,TGTGCCAGCAGCTTGGGGGGTGGTCAGTCCAAAAACATTCAGTACTTC
.,TRBJ2-7,TRBV27,TRBD2,CASSPHGGRTSGRFQLYEQYF,TGTGCCAGCAGCCCCCATGGGGGCCGGACTAGCGGGAGGTTCCAGCTTTACGAGCAGTACTTC
.,TRBJ1-1,TRBV5-1,.,CASSFSAGTRWDAEAFF,TGCGCCAGCAGCTTTTCAGCAGGGACCCGGTGGGACGCTGAAGCTTTCTTT
.,TRBJ2-3,TRBV7-2,.,CASSLVVTDTQYF,TGTGCCAGCAGCTTAGTAGTCACAGATACGCAGTATTTT
.,TRBJ2-5,TRBV28,.,CASSTRTVGTQYF,TGTGCCAGCAGCACTCGCACGGTCGGCACCCAGTACTTC
.,TRBJ2-3,TRBV29-1,.,CSVGQGGHTDTQYF,TGCAGCGTTGGTCAGGGCGGCCACACAGATACGCAGTATTTT
.,TRBJ2-1,TRBV7-2,TRBD2,CASSLLKTSGRYNEQFF,TGTGCCAGCAGCTTATTAAAGACTAGCGGGAGGTACAATGAGCAGTTCTTC
.,TRBJ2-7,TRBV11-2,TRBD2,CASSLRLAGDHWEQYF,TGTGCCAGCAGTTTAAGACTAGCGGGAGACCACTGGGAGCAGTACTTC
.,TRBJ2-7,TRBV11-2,TRBD2,CASSTRTSGTYEQYF,TGTGCCAGCAGCACCAGGACTAGCGGGACGTACGAGCAGTACTTC
.,TRBJ2-6,TRBV5-1,TRBD1,CASSQTTGLAAGANVLTF,TGCGCCAGCAGCCAAACGACAGGGCTTGCGGCTGGGGCCAACGTCCTGACTTTC